The text below deals with one T cell receptor beta chain. Ten or more counts support this clonotype. Its antigen has not been determined. It has no much larger one-base neighbor in the sample; base qualities were not kept. V gives up 1 base and J gives up 6 bases, and the segment between their germline ends measures 14 bases. Reading from cysteine to phenylalanine, the CDR3 counts 15 amino acids. Just CDR3 DNA is preserved here, 45 bases in frame from base 1. The germline V gene encodes CDR1 SGHKS and CDR2 YYEKEE (reference sequence). The listed sequencing device is Illumina HiSeq 2000. TCR beta chain libraries were generated through multiplex PCR amplification. The amplified TCR beta chain products were analyzed by high-throughput sequencing. The public reads were reprocessed in TCRdb via fastp at Q25 and MiXCR, keeping in-frame beta chains. Each entry merges the rows of one CDR3 protein and shows their most common DNA and genes. In this sample the table shows 150,000 to 200,000 distinct CDR3 sequences, 30% to 35% of which occur a single time. Around 4% of the sample is held by the ten biggest clonotypes.

This record belongs to a study of breast tumors, draining lymph nodes, adjacent tissues (dated by TCRdb to about 2016). About the investigation overall: The study compared TCR beta repertoires across tumor, adjacent nontumor tissue and axillary lymph nodes from breast cancer patients. In human breast cancer, the study set out to assess how tumor, surrounding tissue and draining lymph node repertoires relate to one another and whether T cells might be exchanged between them. Overall study outcomes, separate from this receptor: The data were considered consistent with the idea that most tumor T cells come from the lymph node and then expand in tumor tissue. Rather than being directly demonstrated, the conclusion that tumor T cells originate in lymph nodes was presented as consistent with a hypothesis. Tumor T-cell repertoires showed less diversity than lymph node repertoires and more diversity than nontumor tissue repertoires, and tumor T-cell repertoires showed preferential V and J gene usage. Tumor and nontumor tissue repertoires were found to be significantly more similar in luminal-like than in basal-like breast cancer.

The axillary draining lymph nodes of breast cancer patients were the source of the lymph node samples. The TCR originated in a female donor with breast cancer. Some clones in this sample may be carry-over from other donors' samples. The chain is assembled from TRBV5-5 and TRBJ1-3; the D region possibly corresponds to TRBD1 (5 bases align). The sequencing input was axillary lymph node tissue. CDR3 reads: CASSLSSGLPNTIYF. In nucleotide form, the sequence is TGTGCCAGCAGCTTGTCGTCAGGGCTACCAAACACCATATATTTT.